This entry lists 7 T cell receptor beta chains sequenced from one sample in a study of beta chain features in type 1 diabetes. The sequenced template was cDNA made from the entire isolated RNA. Sequencing used immunoSEQ multiplex PCR; TCRdb keeps in-frame clones, though not all of them. This table holds hundreds of thousands of clones, approximately 12% found once. The sample comprised naive CD4+ T cells from blood. The receptors come from a young man in good health.

This chain joins TRBV5-4 and TRBJ1-5, with D tentatively TRBD1 (5 bases). V was pared by 4 bases and J by 6 bases, with 11 bases between. The CDR3 has 13 amino acids. Germline V lookup: CDR1 SGHNT, CDR2 YYREEE (reference sequence). Here the CDR3 DNA reads TGTGCCAGCAGCGTAGGGGAGGGTCAGCCCCAGCATTTT. Translated, it gives CASSVGEGQPQHF. Full variable domain (remainder filled in from reference TRBV5-4 and TRBJ1-5): ETGVTQSPTHLIKTRGQQVTLRCSSQSGHNTVSWYQQALGQGPQFIFQYYREEENGRGNFPPRFSGLQFPNYSSELNVNALELDDSALYLCASSVGEGQPQHFGDGTRLSIL.

This clone was counted only a few times. The chain employs TRBV5-1 and TRBJ2-3, with 7 bases aligning to TRBD1. CDR3 length: 18 amino acids. CDR1 SGHRS and CDR2 YFSETQ come from the germline V gene. Trimming cost V 4 bases and J 0 bases; bases outside gene matches: 14. CDR3 nucleotide sequence: TGCGCCAGCAGCCTTATGTCAACAGGGGTTAGAAGCACAGATACGCAGTATTTT. It encodes CASSLMSTGVRSTDTQYF.

A few counts support this clone. V usage is TRBV19 and J usage is TRBJ2-5; maybe TRBD1 (6 bases). CDR1 and CDR2 (germline): LNHDA, SQIVND (reference sequence). V was clipped by 2 bases and J by 2 bases, with 9 bases between them. This CDR3 contains 14 residues. CDR3 sequence: CASSITGSQETQYF. The CDR3 nucleotides are TGTGCCAGTAGTATAACAGGGTCTCAAGAGACCCAGTACTTC.

This clone has just a few counts. This chain connects TRBV30 to TRBJ2-3, with 7 bases aligning to TRBD2. There are 14 residues in the CDR3. The germline gives CDR1 GTSNPN, CDR2 SVGIG (reference sequence). The V and J ends lost 5 bases and 2 bases, in that order; junction bases with no gene match: 7. As DNA, the CDR3 is TGTGCCTGGGGCAGGGACTACCTCACAGATACGCAGTATTTT. It is translated as CAWGRDYLTDTQYF.

V usage is TRBV7-2 and J usage is TRBJ2-3, with 9 bases that match TRBD2. CDR3 length equals 15 residues. The V segment lost 3 bases and the J segment 3 bases; nucleotides outside the gene matches: 4. The germline V gene encodes CDR1 SGHTA and CDR2 FQGNSA. The DNA of the CDR3 is TGTGCCAGCAGCTTTAGCGGGGGCCTTACAGATACGCAGTATTTT. As protein: CASSFSGGLTDTQYF.

At least ten counts were recorded for this clone. This chain joins TRBV4-2 and TRBJ2-7, with 13 bases identical to TRBD2. Germline trimming cut 5 bases from V and 2 bases from J; bases unmatched to any gene: 6. This CDR3 comprises 16 residues. The germline V gene encodes CDR1 LGHNA and CDR2 YNFKEQ. CDR3 protein: CASSSSTSGRTYEQYF. The CDR3 DNA follows: TGTGCCAGCAGCTCCTCGACTAGCGGGAGGACCTACGAGCAGTACTTC.

This chain joins TRBV7-3 and TRBJ2-5; possibly TRBD2 for D (5 bases). CDR3 size: 13 residues. The V end lost 3 bases, the J end lost 6 bases, and 11 bases lay between the germline ends. CDR1 SGHTA and CDR2 FQGTGA come from the germline V gene. CDR3 sequence (DNA): TGTGCCAGCAGCTTCGGACGCGGGCAGACCCAGTACTTC. It translates to CASSFGRGQTQYF.